This record covers a single TCR beta chain. The data derive from a study of blood T cell repertoires in COVID-19. The method was immunoSEQ multiplex PCR; TCRdb's version includes in-frame clones alone and lacks a portion of them. The table has some 360,000 clones, roughly 86% seen once. This CDR3 is built from 14 residues. V gave up 4 bases and J gave up 2 bases; unmatched junction bases: 4. The germline CDR1 and CDR2 sequences are ENHRY and SYGVKD. The sample consisted of PBMCs or T cells enriched from blood (not recorded which). The TCR comes from a woman in her twenties or thirties who had been exposed to COVID-19. The chain couples TRBV10-3 to TRBJ2-7, with TRBD2 matching 8 bases. DNA for the CDR3: TGTGCCATCAGTGGGACTAGCATCACCTACGAGCAGTACTTC. Translating it yields CAISGTSITYEQYF.